This T cell receptor (beta chain) was sequenced for a study of T cell changes during pregnancy in multiple sclerosis. Only in-frame clones appear in the TCRdb table, and some are missing; sequencing was by immunoSEQ multiplex PCR. The data contain over 30,000 clones, approximately 90% of them singletons. The CDR3 length is 16 residues. V trimming: 0 bases; J trimming: 5 bases; junction bases outside the gene matches: 9. The germline CDR1 and CDR2 sequences are MNHEY and SMNVEV (reference sequence). The clonotype comes from a female donor in good health, enrolled as a control in a pregnancy study. This chain uses TRBV27 with TRBJ2-7; 8 bases are a match to TRBD2. The specimen was CD4+ T cells from peripheral blood mononuclear cells, collected in the third trimester of pregnancy. In nucleotides, the CDR3 is TGTGCCAGCAGTTTATCGAGGAGCGGGAGTACCCACGAGCAGTACTTC. The encoded protein is CASSLSRSGSTHEQYF.